This T cell receptor (beta chain) was sequenced during a study of early T cells in non-severe SARS-CoV-2 infection. MiXCR was run by TCRdb on the 5' RACE reads, yielding one entry per CDR3 protein. The data contain around 100,000 distinct CDR3 sequences, 13% of them singletons. There are many counts of this clonotype. This TCR was sampled from an adult who was a healthcare worker with PCR-confirmed SARS-CoV-2 infection or an uninfected control (not recorded which). The sequenced material came from whole blood.

This chain's CDR3 is CASKVGLATNEQFF. The CDR3 coding sequence is TGTGCCAGCAAAGTCGGACTAGCGACGAATGAGCAGTTCTTC. The chain couples TRBV2 to TRBJ2-1; TRBD2 agrees at 9 bases. V was clipped by 7 bases and J by 7 bases; unmatched bases: 8. There are 14 residues in the CDR3. Germline loops: CDR1 SNHLY, CDR2 FYNNEI.